The next 30 T cell receptor beta chains were all read from a single sample in a study of blood T cell repertoires in COVID-19. The protocol was immunoSEQ multiplex PCR, while the TCRdb copy is restricted to in-frame clones and leaves out a portion. The data show about 350,000 clones, roughly 87% seen once. Material for sequencing was PBMCs or T cells enriched from blood (not recorded which). These receptors were obtained from a woman under 40 who had recovered from COVID-19.

This rearrangement joins TRBV7-8 to TRBJ1-5; D unresolved. Per germline, CDR1 SGHVS and CDR2 FQNEAQ. Trimming cost V 3 bases and J 7 bases, with 13 bases left between them. The CDR3 is 14 residues long. CDR3 DNA: TGTGCCAGCAGCTTGGGCCAGAAAGGCCAGCCCCAGCATTTT. Amino acid sequence: CASSLGQKGQPQHF.

V gene TRBV30 combines with J gene TRBJ2-7; weak D call: TRBD2 (5 bases). V lost 0 bases to trimming and J lost 2 bases, with 11 bases between them. This CDR3 spans 14 amino acids. The germline V gene has CDR1 GTSNPN and CDR2 SVGIG (reference sequence). Here the CDR3 DNA reads TGTGCCTGGAGTGTACGGAGGCTGACCTACGAGCAGTACTTC. Its translation is CAWSVRRLTYEQYF.

The chain carries TRBV5-5 and TRBJ2-7; 11 nucleotides line up with TRBD2. This CDR3 is 17 amino acids long. Trimming took 2 bases from V and 0 from J; bases not matched to a gene: 7. Germline V gene sequence: CDR1 SGHKS, CDR2 YYEKEE (reference sequence). CDR3 sequence: CASSFLAGGTHSYEQYF. The CDR3 DNA sequence: TGTGCCAGCAGCTTCCTAGCGGGGGGAACACACTCCTACGAGCAGTACTTC.

This clone was recorded only once. The chain joins TRBV9 to TRBJ2-3; 7 bases line up with TRBD1. Trimming at V came to 3 bases and at J to 6 bases, leaving 10 bases not matched to a gene. Germline V gives CDR1 SGDLS, CDR2 YYNGEE. This CDR3 has 15 residues. The CDR3 sequence: CASSGHTTGADTQYF. In nucleotides, the CDR3 is TGTGCCAGCAGCGGACACACCACAGGGGCGGATACGCAGTATTTT.

This chain connects TRBV7-8 to TRBJ1-1, with D maybe TRBD1 (6 bases). Germline V CDR1 and CDR2: SGHVS, FQNEAQ. With 5 bases removed from V and 6 bases from J, the gap between germline ends came to 13 bases. There are 13 residues in the CDR3. The DNA of the CDR3 is TGTGCCAGCAGCCGGGACACGATCCCTGAAGCTTTCTTT. Amino acids: CASSRDTIPEAFF.

V and J are TRBV3-1 (or the pseudogene TRBV3-2) and TRBJ1-5, with D unresolved. The V gene's germline CDR1 is LGHDT and CDR2 YNNKEL (reference sequence). CDR3 length: 16 amino acids. V dropped 0 bases and J dropped 0 bases, with 9 bases sitting between them. The CDR3 bases are TGTGCCAGCAGCCAAGAACTTCCTTCTAGCAATCAGCCCCAGCATTTT. As protein: CASSQELPSSNQPQHF.

The chain recombines TRBV11-2 with TRBJ1-2; D is unresolved. The V end was cut by 1 base, the J end by 4 bases, with 7 bases between. Per the germline V gene, CDR1 is SGHAT and CDR2 is FQNNGV. This CDR3 is built from 13 residues. The CDR3 DNA follows: TGTGCCAGCAGCTTAGGGCAACGCTATGGCTACACCTTC. Amino acids: CASSLGQRYGYTF.

This clone was seen only once. The J gene is TRBJ1-2, the V gene TRBV9; D is undetermined. CDR3 length: 14 residues. Germline CDR1 reads SGDLS; CDR2 reads YYNGEE. Trimming removed 3 bases from V and 4 bases from J, with 13 bases in between. The CDR3 is CASSDSLVGYGYTF. The CDR3 coding sequence is TGTGCCAGCAGCGACAGTTTAGTTGGCTATGGCTACACCTTC.

This sequence joins TRBV19 and TRBJ2-1, with 14 bases aligning to TRBD2. The CDR3 runs 17 residues. Germline V gene sequence: CDR1 LNHDA, CDR2 SQIVND (reference sequence). With 6 bases clipped from V and 0 bases from J, the junction kept 4 bases outside the gene matches. The CDR3 loop reads CASRGLAGVTSYNEQFF. The CDR3 nucleotides read TGTGCCAGTAGGGGACTAGCGGGGGTGACCTCCTACAATGAGCAGTTCTTC.

The chain employs TRBV30 and TRBJ2-1, with 10 bases lining up with TRBD1. The V gene's germline CDR1 is GTSNPN and CDR2 SVGIG (reference sequence). V gave up 5 bases and J gave up 4 bases; unmatched junction bases: 5. There are 14 residues in the CDR3. The CDR3 DNA reads as TGTGCCTGGGAACCGGGACAGGGGTACAATGAGCAGTTCTTC. Translation: CAWEPGQGYNEQFF.

The chain recombines TRBV13 with TRBJ1-2, with a possible D match to TRBD1 (6 bases). Between the trimmed V and J ends, which lost 5 bases and 0 bases, there was a span of 19 bases. Germline CDR1 reads PRHDT; CDR2 reads FYEKMQ (reference sequence). The CDR3 has 17 residues. This CDR3 reads CASSRTEIQAANYGYTF. In DNA, the CDR3 is TGTGCCAGCAGCCGGACAGAGATACAAGCCGCTAACTATGGCTACACCTTC.

The rearrangement joins TRBV15 to TRBJ1-5, with 8 bases identical to TRBD1. Germline V gene data show CDR1 as LNHNV and CDR2 as YYDKDF (reference sequence). CDR3 length: 15 amino acids. The V gene end was trimmed by 5 bases and the J gene end by 6 bases; junction bases not matched to a gene: 9. DNA of the CDR3: TGTGCCACCAGCCTACAGGGGGAGGTGGTTCAGCCCCAGCATTTT. Translating it yields CATSLQGEVVQPQHF.

V usage is TRBV10-3 and J usage is TRBJ1-6; D perhaps matches TRBD1 (5 bases). V was trimmed by 4 bases and J by 7 bases, leaving 14 bases between them. CDR3 length: 15 amino acids. Germline CDR1 reads ENHRY; CDR2 reads SYGVKD. The CDR3 bases are TGTGCCATCAGTGGGGCGACGGGGGACAATTCACCCCTCCACTTT. Protein: CAISGATGDNSPLHF.

A few counts support this clone. V usage is TRBV27 and J usage is TRBJ2-2; no clear D. The CDR3 extends over 16 amino acids. CDR1 and CDR2 from the germline V gene are MNHEY and SMNVEV (reference sequence). Deletions cut 2 bases from V and 4 bases from J, with 14 bases between. Here the CDR3 DNA reads TGTGCCAGCAGTTTAGACGAGGATGTGGGCACCGGGGAGCTGTTTTTT. This gives the protein CASSLDEDVGTGELFF.

This sequence joins TRBV7-9 and TRBJ2-5, with 10 bases that match TRBD2. From germline, CDR1 is SEHNR and CDR2 FQNEAQ (reference sequence). The CDR3 loop spans 13 amino acids. V lost 11 bases to trimming and J lost 5 bases; unmatched junction nucleotides: 8. CDR3 region: CAAERGGRETQYF. CDR3 nucleotides: TGTGCCGCCGAGCGGGGGGGCCGTGAGACCCAGTACTTC.

The J gene is TRBJ1-1, the V gene TRBV2; D is uncertain. The germline CDR1 and CDR2 sequences are SNHLY and FYNNEI. Trimming took off 8 bases at V and 5 bases at J, with 12 bases between the two ends. The CDR3 length is 12 residues. The CDR3 sequence: CASRSGGTEAFF. The CDR3 DNA reads as TGTGCCAGCCGATCGGGAGGAACTGAAGCTTTCTTT.

The rearrangement joins TRBV27 to TRBJ2-7; TRBD2 matches at 8 bases. This CDR3 has 15 amino acids. The germline V gene encodes CDR1 MNHEY and CDR2 SMNVEV (reference sequence). V shed 6 bases, J shed 5 bases, and the junction held 12 bases outside the gene matches. CDR3 sequence (DNA): TGTGCCAGCAGCCAACCCGGGGGGGCCATCGACGAGCAGTACTTC. Translated: CASSQPGGAIDEQYF.

The V gene is TRBV7-8, the J gene TRBJ1-5, with 11 bases identical to TRBD1. The V segment lost 3 bases and the J segment 7 bases; nucleotides outside the gene matches: 5. CDR3 length equals 15 residues. Germline lookup yields CDR1 SGHVS and CDR2 FQNEAQ. The DNA for the CDR3 is TGTGCCAGCAGCTTCGGACAGGGGGCAATGCAGCCCCAGCATTTT. It encodes CASSFGQGAMQPQHF.

The chain has TRBV2 and TRBJ2-1; 7 bases agree with TRBD1. V lost 3 bases to trimming and J lost 0 bases; unmatched junction nucleotides: 2. The CDR3 extends over 15 amino acids. CDR1 is SNHLY and CDR2 is FYNNEI in the germline V gene. The CDR3 reads CASSEGQISYNEQFF. CDR3 sequence (DNA): TGTGCCAGCAGTGAGGGACAGATCTCCTACAATGAGCAGTTCTTC.

The V call is TRBV6-1, the J call TRBJ1-3; no reliable D call. This CDR3 is 13 amino acids long. The germline V gene has CDR1 MNHNS and CDR2 SASEGT. With 3 bases removed from V and 2 bases from J, the gap between germline ends came to 5 bases. The CDR3 is CASSDTTGNTIYF. CDR3 nucleotides: TGTGCCAGCAGTGATACTACTGGAAACACCATATATTTT.

V and J are TRBV19 and TRBJ1-5; 8 bases map to TRBD1. Germline V gene data show CDR1 as LNHDA and CDR2 as SQIVND (reference sequence). The CDR3 extends over 15 amino acids. V was clipped by 5 bases and J by 2 bases; unmatched bases: 5. CDR3 in DNA: TGTGCCAGTAGTCCGTCGGGACAGGGCAATCAGCCCCAGCATTTT. This gives the protein CASSPSGQGNQPQHF.

V and J are TRBV3-1 (or the pseudogene TRBV3-2) and TRBJ2-4, with TRBD1 matching 7 bases. The germline CDR1 and CDR2 sequences are LGHDT and YNNKEL (reference sequence). This CDR3 is 15 amino acids long. J gave up 1 base and V 4 bases, and 4 bases lay outside the gene matches. The CDR3 loop is CASSRTGLAKNIQYF. The DNA for the CDR3 is TGTGCCAGCAGCCGGACAGGTTTGGCCAAAAACATTCAGTACTTC.

This clone was seen only once. This chain joins TRBV29-1 and TRBJ2-7; 9 bases match TRBD2. The CDR3 consists of 14 residues. V dropped 4 bases and J dropped 3; count of bases not matched to a gene: 7. CDR1 is SQVTM and CDR2 is ANQGSEA in the germline V gene. Here the CDR3 reads CSVGVRLADYEQYF. DNA of the CDR3: TGCAGCGTTGGGGTTCGACTAGCGGACTACGAGCAGTACTTC.

The rearrangement links TRBV20-1 to TRBJ2-5; D remains ambiguous. Looked up from germline, CDR1 is DFQATT and CDR2 is SNEGSKA (reference sequence). The length of the CDR3 is 11 residues. Trimming removed 6 bases from V and 3 bases from J, with 8 bases in between. This chain's CDR3 is CSANREETQYF. As DNA, the CDR3 is TGCAGTGCGAACAGAGAAGAGACCCAGTACTTC.

This chain joins TRBV4-1 and TRBJ1-4, with 8 bases that match TRBD1. The V segment lost 3 bases and the J segment 2 bases; nucleotides outside the gene matches: 5. This CDR3 comprises 16 residues. Germline V CDR1 and CDR2: MGHRA, YSYEKL. The CDR3 sequence is CASSHPWTGTNEKLFF. The CDR3 nucleotides are TGCGCCAGCAGCCACCCCTGGACAGGGACTAATGAAAAACTGTTTTTT.

V usage is TRBV7-9 and J usage is TRBJ1-5; 9 nucleotides line up with TRBD1. With V trimmed by 1 base and J by 0 bases, 7 bases remained unmatched. The germline gives CDR1 SEHNR, CDR2 FQNEAQ (reference sequence). The CDR3 is made up of 18 amino acids. As DNA, the CDR3 is TGTGCCAGCAGCTTAGTGACAGGGGGACTTTATAGCAATCAGCCCCAGCATTTT. Translation: CASSLVTGGLYSNQPQHF. The full variable domain, rest sourced from reference TRBV7-9 and TRBJ1-5, is DTGVSQNPRHKITKRGQNVTFRCDPISEHNRLYWYRQTLGQGPEFLTYFQNEAQLEKSRLLSDRFSAERPKGSFSTLEIQRTEQGDSAMYLCASSLVTGGLYSNQPQHFGDGTRLSIL.

The V call is TRBV10-1, the J call TRBJ2-3; no firm D call. This CDR3 spans 16 amino acids. CDR1 WNHNN and CDR2 SYGVQD come from the germline V gene (reference sequence). Trimming took 6 bases from V and 1 from J, leaving 17 bases between them. The CDR3 loop is CASSRSGNKGTDTQYF. CDR3 DNA sequence: TGCGCCAGCAGCCGGTCGGGTAACAAGGGCACAGATACGCAGTATTTT.

This sequence joins TRBV11-2 and TRBJ2-5, with 9 bases fitting TRBD2. Trimming took 1 base from V and 5 from J; bases not matched to a gene: 2. CDR1 and CDR2 from the germline V gene are SGHAT and FQNNGV. The length of the CDR3 is 14 residues. As DNA, the CDR3 is TGTGCCAGCAGCTTAGTAGGACTAGCGGAGACCCAGTACTTC. Amino acids: CASSLVGLAETQYF.

The genes are TRBV28 and TRBJ2-5; TRBD1 matches 11 bases. Trimming at V came to 8 bases and at J to 3 bases, leaving 2 bases not matched to a gene. Germline V lookup: CDR1 MDHEN, CDR2 SYDVKM. The CDR3 runs 13 residues. The chain's CDR3 is CASGDRGKETQYF. CDR3 coding DNA: TGTGCCAGCGGGGACAGGGGGAAAGAGACCCAGTACTTC.

The chain carries TRBV29-1 and TRBJ1-1; D call uncertain. The CDR3 totals 12 residues. Between the trimmed V and J ends, which lost 5 bases and 0 bases, there was a span of 7 bases. Germline V lookup: CDR1 SQVTM, CDR2 ANQGSEA. CDR3 protein: CSVTTVNTEAFF. The DNA for the CDR3 is TGCAGCGTTACCACGGTGAACACTGAAGCTTTCTTT.